The T cell receptor beta chain under discussion was sequenced for a study of human T cells and chemical hapten exposure. Noted time point: pre-sensitization, week 0. Documented treatment: therapeutic diphenylcyclopropenone sensitization with weekly scalp DPC. In the library, unique molecular identifiers were attached to individual cDNA molecules. Original data processing: A typical sample had some 95,000 TCRs, with roughly 20,000 to 700,000 overall. One entry per CDR3 protein, called by TCRdb with MiXCR from the RACE reads. These V and J calls derive from TCRdb rather than the authors' analysis. The profile shows roughly 380,000 distinct CDR3 sequences, around 5.5% of them singletons. The table lists this clonotype with a few counts. Its antigen remains unknown. Regarding the study as a whole: TCRs exceeding a frequency of 1 in 1000 stayed unchanged under DPC sensitization. Expanded TCRs made up significantly more big CDR3 similarity clusters than controls did.

Deletions cut 2 bases from V and 0 bases from J, with 11 bases between. The germline V gene encodes CDR1 MNHNY and CDR2 SVGAGI (reference sequence). This CDR3 contains 16 residues. The clonotype was recovered from a woman aged 45 to 65 with alopecia areata. Some clones in this sample may be carry-over from other donors' samples. The sample here was whole blood, taken in connection with sensitization to the hapten diphenylcyclopropenone (DPC). The chain joins TRBV6-6 to TRBJ1-3; D remains ambiguous. The CDR3 loop reads CASSYPDTFSGNTIYF. CDR3 coding DNA: TGTGCCAGCAGTTACCCCGACACGTTCTCTGGAAACACCATATATTTT.